The T cell receptor beta chain described here comes from a study of blood T cell repertoires in COVID-19 (dated by TCRdb to about 2020). Notes on the research overall: Samples from collaborators originated in the United States, Italy and Spain and spanned both the acute and convalescent phases of COVID-19. The material from the prospective study consisted of cDNA or gDNA derived from T cells, B-cell-depleted T cells, or PBMCs. A de-identified subject ID, COVID-19 status, age in years and sex were almost always included in the sample metadata. Samples were obtained from the ongoing ImmuneRACE study (first 160 participants) and from approximately 1,200 subjects provided by 6 global collaborators. The repertoires were released in a freely available public database intended as a resource for research on the immune response to SARS-CoV-2. Deeply sampled blood TCRbeta repertoires from subjects exposed to, actively infected with, or recovered from COVID-19 were included in the dataset. HLA class I and class II types, where available, came from metadata supplied by the sample provider rather than from assay-based typing. What the authors observed across the whole study: Clinical and demographic metadata were provided uncurated, with the amount varying by source and participant.

Each collaborating institution followed its own protocols to collect whole blood in K2EDTA tubes. For TCRbeta analysis, collaborators shipped samples in one of three forms: frozen whole blood, isolated PBMCs, or DNA extracted from either of those sample types. TCRbeta CDR3 regions were amplified from genomic DNA using the immunoSEQ Assay, a bias-controlled multiplex PCR. Concerning the study's data processing: Within the assay, amplification of reference gene primers was used to estimate how many nucleated cells each sample contained. Sequence reads were collapsed and filtered to measure the absolute abundance of every unique TCRbeta CDR3 rearrangement. For each sample, productive Simpson clonality was calculated as the square root of Simpson's diversity index across productive rearrangements. In TCRdb, the immuneACCESS table is reduced to in-frame sequences with V and J assigned. These tables do not hold every clone; where another copy was compared, an unresolved V gene accounts for under half, and the others remain unexplained. V and J calls plus clone size are reproduced from that table; the DNA served to infer D and trimming. The sample includes 35,000 to 40,000 clones, with approximately 88% observed a single time. The ten largest clones take up roughly 15% of the sample.

Concerning this clone itself: It has no known antigen specificity. The record has no base qualities; no much larger clone is one base away.

Relative to germline, V is 5 bases shorter and J is 2 bases shorter, with 19 bases between their ends. CDR1 and CDR2 are read off the germline V gene (reference sequence) as SSHAT and FNYEAQ. The CDR3 starts with the cysteine, ends with the phenylalanine, and has 18 residues. Of all the DNA, just the CDR3 is kept, 54 bases in frame from base 1. Sequencing was carried out using peripheral blood. The source of this sequence is a man aged 50 to 60 with active or convalescent COVID-19. The sequence is built from TRBV7-7 and TRBJ1-6; TRBD1 could be the D gene, as 6 bases match. This receptor has the CDR3 CASSPGGGGGPYNSPLHF. The sequenced DNA: TGTGCCAGCAGCCCCGGGGGGGGAGGGGGACCCTATAATTCACCCCTCCACTTT.